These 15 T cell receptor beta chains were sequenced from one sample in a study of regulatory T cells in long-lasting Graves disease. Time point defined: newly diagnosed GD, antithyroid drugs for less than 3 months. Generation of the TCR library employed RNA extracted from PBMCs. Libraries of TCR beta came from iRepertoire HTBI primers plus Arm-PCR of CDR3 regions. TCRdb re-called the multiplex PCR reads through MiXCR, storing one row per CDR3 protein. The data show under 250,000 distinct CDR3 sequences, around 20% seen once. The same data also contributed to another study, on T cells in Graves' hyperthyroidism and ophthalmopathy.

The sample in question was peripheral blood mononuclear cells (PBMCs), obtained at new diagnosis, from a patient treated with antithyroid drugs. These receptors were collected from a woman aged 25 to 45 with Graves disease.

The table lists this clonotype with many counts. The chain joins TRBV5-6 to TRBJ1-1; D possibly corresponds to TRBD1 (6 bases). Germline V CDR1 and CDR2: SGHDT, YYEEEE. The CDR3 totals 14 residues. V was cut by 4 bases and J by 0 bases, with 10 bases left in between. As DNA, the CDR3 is TGTGCCAGCAGCGAGACAGGTGTGAACACTGAAGCTTTCTTT. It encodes CASSETGVNTEAFF.

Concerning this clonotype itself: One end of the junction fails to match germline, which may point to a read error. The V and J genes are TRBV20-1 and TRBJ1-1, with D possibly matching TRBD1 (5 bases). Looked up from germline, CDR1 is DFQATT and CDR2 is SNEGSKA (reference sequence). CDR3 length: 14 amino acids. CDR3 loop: CSARVGGPTTEALF. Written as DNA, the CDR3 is TGCAGTGCTAGAGTTGGGGGTCCTACCACTGAAGCTTTGTTT.

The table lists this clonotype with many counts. Written as DNA, the CDR3 is TGTGCCAGCACCCCGACAGGGGTGGGTGGCTACACCTTC. Amino acid sequence: CASTPTGVGGYTF. The rearrangement links TRBV6-1 to TRBJ1-2, with 8 bases fitting TRBD1. V trimming: 7 bases; J trimming: 7 bases; junction bases outside the gene matches: 8. This CDR3 is built from 13 residues. CDR1 and CDR2 (germline): MNHNS, SASEGT.

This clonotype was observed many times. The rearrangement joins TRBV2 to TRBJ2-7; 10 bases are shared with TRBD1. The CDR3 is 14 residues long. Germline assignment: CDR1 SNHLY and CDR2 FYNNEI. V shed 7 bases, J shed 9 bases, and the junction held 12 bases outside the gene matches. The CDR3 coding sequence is TGTGCCAGCACAAGGGGGGACAGGGGCCAGGGGCAGTACTTC. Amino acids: CASTRGDRGQGQYF.

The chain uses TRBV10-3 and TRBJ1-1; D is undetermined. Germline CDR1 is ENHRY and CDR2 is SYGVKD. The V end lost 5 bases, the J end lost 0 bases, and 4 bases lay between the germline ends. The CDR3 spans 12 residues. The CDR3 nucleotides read TGTGCCATCAGTCCAATGAACACTGAAGCTTTCTTT. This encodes CAISPMNTEAFF.

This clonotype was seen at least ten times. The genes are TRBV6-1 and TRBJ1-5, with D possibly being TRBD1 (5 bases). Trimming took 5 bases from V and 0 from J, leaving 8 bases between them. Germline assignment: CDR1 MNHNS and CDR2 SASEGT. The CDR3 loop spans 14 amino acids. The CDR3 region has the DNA TGTGCCAGCAGTACAGGCAATAGCAATCAGCCCCAGCATTTT. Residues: CASSTGNSNQPQHF.

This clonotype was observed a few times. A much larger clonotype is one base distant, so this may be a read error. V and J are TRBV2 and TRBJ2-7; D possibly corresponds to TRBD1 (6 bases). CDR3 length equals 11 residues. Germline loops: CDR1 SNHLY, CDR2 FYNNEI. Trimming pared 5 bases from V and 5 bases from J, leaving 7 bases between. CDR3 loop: CASSRDNEQYF. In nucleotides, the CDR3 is TGTGCCAGCAGTAGGGACAACGAGCAGTACTTC.

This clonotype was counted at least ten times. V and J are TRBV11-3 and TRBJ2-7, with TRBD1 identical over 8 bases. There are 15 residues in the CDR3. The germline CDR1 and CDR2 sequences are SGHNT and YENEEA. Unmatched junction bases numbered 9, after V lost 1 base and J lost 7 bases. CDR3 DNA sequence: TGTGCCAGCAGCTTAGGGGGGACAGGATCTAAGGAGCAGTACTTC. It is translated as CASSLGGTGSKEQYF.

The CDR3 bases are TGTGCCAGCAGCCTATATACAGGGAACCAAGAGACCCAGTACTTC. Encoded protein: CASSLYTGNQETQYF. V usage is TRBV5-5 and J usage is TRBJ2-5, with a tentative D call TRBD1 (6 bases). The CDR3 consists of 15 residues. V was trimmed by 4 bases and J by 0 bases, leaving 13 bases between them. Germline loops: CDR1 SGHKS, CDR2 YYEKEE (reference sequence).

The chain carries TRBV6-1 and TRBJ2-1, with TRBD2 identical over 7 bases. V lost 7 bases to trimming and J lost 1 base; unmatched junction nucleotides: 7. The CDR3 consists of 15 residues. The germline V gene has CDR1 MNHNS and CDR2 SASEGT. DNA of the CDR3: TGTGCCAGCATTGGGGGGGGGGGATCCTACAATGAGCAGTTCTTC. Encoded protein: CASIGGGGSYNEQFF.

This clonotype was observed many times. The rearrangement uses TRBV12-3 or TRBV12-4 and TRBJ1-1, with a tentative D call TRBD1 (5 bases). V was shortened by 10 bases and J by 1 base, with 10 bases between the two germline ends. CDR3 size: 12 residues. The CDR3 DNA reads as TGTGCCACGGGACGGGGGAACACTGAAGCTTTCTTT. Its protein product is CATGRGNTEAFF.

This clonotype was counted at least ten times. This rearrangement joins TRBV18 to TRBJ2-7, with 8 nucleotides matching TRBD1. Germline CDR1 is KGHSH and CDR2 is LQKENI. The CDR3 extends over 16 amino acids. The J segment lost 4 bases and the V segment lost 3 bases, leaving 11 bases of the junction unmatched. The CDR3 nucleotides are TGTGCCAGCTCACCCGTCCCGACAGGGGTGGCTTACGAGCAGTACTTC. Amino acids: CASSPVPTGVAYEQYF.

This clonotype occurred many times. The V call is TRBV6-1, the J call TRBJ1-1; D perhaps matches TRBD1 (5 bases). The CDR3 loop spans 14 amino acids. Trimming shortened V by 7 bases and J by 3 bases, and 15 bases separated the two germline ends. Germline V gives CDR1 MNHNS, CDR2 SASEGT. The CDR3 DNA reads TGTGCCAGCACTGGGGGAGAAGGTCACACTGAAGCTTTCTTT. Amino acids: CASTGGEGHTEAFF.

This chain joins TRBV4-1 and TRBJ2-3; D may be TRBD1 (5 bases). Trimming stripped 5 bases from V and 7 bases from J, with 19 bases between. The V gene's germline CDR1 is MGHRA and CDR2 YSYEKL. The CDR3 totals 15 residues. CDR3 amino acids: CASSAPREGRNTQYF. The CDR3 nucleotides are TGCGCCAGCAGCGCTCCCAGGGAAGGGCGAAATACGCAGTATTTT.

CDR3 sequence reads: CASSYGGRYNEQFF. CDR3 coding DNA: TGTGCCAGCAGTTACGGCGGGAGGTACAATGAGCAGTTCTTC. The chain combines TRBV6-5 with TRBJ2-1, with 8 bases that match TRBD2. Germline V CDR1 and CDR2: MNHEY, SVGAGI. V lost 2 bases to trimming and J lost 4 bases; unmatched junction nucleotides: 1. CDR3 length: 14 amino acids.